These 25 T cell receptor beta chains were sequenced from one sample in a study of cytomegalovirus exposure and HLA in healthy donors. 13 Jbeta primers and 60 Vbeta primers were used for the PCR. Measured with immunoSEQ multiplex PCR; TCRdb has only the in-frame clones, and not every one. The sample includes a few hundred thousand clones, 84% of them seen just once. The sequenced sample consisted of PBMCs. The receptors derive from a woman aged 40 to 50 in good health and CMV-seropositive.

This chain connects TRBV6-1 to TRBJ1-5, with D possibly TRBD1 on 6 matching bases. The V and J ends lost 10 bases and 7 bases respectively, with 20 bases between them. The CDR3 spans 14 residues. The germline gives CDR1 MNHNS, CDR2 SASEGT. CDR3 amino acids: CATTTGGAQQPQHF. CDR3 nucleotides: TGTGCCACCACGACTGGGGGCGCTCAACAGCCCCAGCATTTT.

V and J are TRBV7-3 and TRBJ2-1; 13 bases match TRBD2. The J segment lost 0 bases and the V segment lost 4 bases, leaving 6 bases of the junction unmatched. Germline V gene data show CDR1 as SGHTA and CDR2 as FQGTGA. CDR3 length: 18 amino acids. CDR3 nucleotide sequence: TGTGCCAGCAGCTCCTCCGGGACTAGCGGGACCTCCTACAATGAGCAGTTCTTC. Amino acids: CASSSSGTSGTSYNEQFF.

This rearrangement joins TRBV28 to TRBJ1-5, with 7 bases that match TRBD1. Germline CDR1 MDHEN, CDR2 SYDVKM. This CDR3 is built from 14 residues. V lost 4 bases, J lost 6 bases, and 6 bases stayed unmatched. The CDR3 loop is CASSSTGSVQPQHF. In DNA, the CDR3 is TGTGCCAGCAGTTCGACAGGGTCGGTTCAGCCCCAGCATTTT.

In the case of this clone: The identical CDR3 is also encoded by other nucleotide sequences in the sample. This CDR3 reads CASRGRPMDQPQHF. The DNA for the CDR3 is TGTGCCAGCCGGGGTAGACCGATGGATCAGCCCCAGCATTTT. J is TRBJ1-5 and V is TRBV6-1; D unclear. CDR1 MNHNS and CDR2 SASEGT come from the germline V gene. Trimming took 8 bases from V and 5 from J, leaving 16 bases between them. The CDR3 is 14 residues long.

The chain carries TRBV28 and TRBJ2-5; 9 nucleotides match TRBD1. Per the germline V gene, CDR1 is MDHEN and CDR2 is SYDVKM. Trimming took 7 bases from V and 5 from J; bases not matched to a gene: 8. The CDR3 consists of 14 residues. The CDR3 bases are TGTGCCAGCACCCAGACAGGGGGGTATGAGACCCAGTACTTC. Encoded protein: CASTQTGGYETQYF. Complete variable domain (other parts from reference TRBV28 and TRBJ2-5): DVKVTQSSRYLVKRTGEKVFLECVQDMDHENMFWYRQDPGLGLRLIYFSYDVKMKEKGDIPEGYSVSREKKERFSLILESASTNQTSMYLCASTQTGGYETQYFGPGTRLLVL.

V and J are TRBV15 and TRBJ2-5; D might be TRBD1 (7 bases). V lost 4 bases to trimming and J lost 2 bases, with 17 bases between them. The CDR3 has 16 amino acids. Germline-derived CDR1 and CDR2 are LNHNV and YYDKDF (reference sequence). Written as DNA, the CDR3 is TGTGCCACCAGCACCCCCAGGGGGGAGGCGCAAGAGACCCAGTACTTC. Translation: CATSTPRGEAQETQYF. Full variable domain (remainder filled in from reference TRBV15 and TRBJ2-5): DAMVIQNPRYQVTQFGKPVTLSCSQTLNHNVMYWYQQKSSQAPKLLFHYYDKDFNNEADTPDNFQSRRPNTSFCFLDIRSPGLGDTAMYLCATSTPRGEAQETQYFGPGTRLLVL.

To note about this clone: Germline is not matched at one junction end, which may reflect a read error. CDR3 residues: CASSYSTPPGANGLTF. Written as DNA, the CDR3 is TGTGCCAGCAGTTACTCGACACCGCCTGGGGCCAACGGCCTGACTTTC. The V gene is TRBV6-5, the J gene TRBJ2-6, with a weak D call TRBD1 (5 bases). CDR1 MNHEY and CDR2 SVGAGI come from the germline V gene. The CDR3 runs 16 residues.

This clone was counted only a few times. The chain uses TRBV7-9 and TRBJ1-1; unclear D gene. CDR3 length: 13 residues. The ends were cut back, 7 bases at V and 11 bases at J, with 20 bases in the middle. The germline V gene has CDR1 SEHNR and CDR2 FQNEAQ (reference sequence). The CDR3: CASNKERSLRAFF. The CDR3 DNA follows: TGTGCCAGCAACAAAGAGCGAAGCCTGAGGGCTTTCTTT.

The chain combines TRBV7-3 with TRBJ2-5; 10 bases are shared with TRBD2. Germline assignment: CDR1 SGHTA and CDR2 FQGTGA. V trimming: 0 bases; J trimming: 9 bases; junction bases outside the gene matches: 10. The CDR3 runs 16 residues. The CDR3 here is CASSLTEIPSGSPQYF. Here the CDR3 DNA reads TGTGCCAGCAGCTTAACGGAAATCCCTAGCGGGAGTCCCCAGTACTTC.

This clone was counted a single time. The chain employs TRBV6-1 and TRBJ2-5; a possible D gene is TRBD1 (6 bases). Trimming took 8 bases from V and 4 from J, leaving 17 bases between them. The CDR3 contains 14 residues. Germline CDR1 reads MNHNS; CDR2 reads SASEGT. This CDR3 is CASLDPGRGETQYF. CDR3 bases: TGTGCCAGCCTTGACCCTGGCAGGGGAGAGACCCAGTACTTC.

The rearrangement links TRBV9 to TRBJ2-7; TRBD2 might be the D (6 bases). This CDR3 comprises 15 residues. V was pared by 0 bases and J by 0 bases, with 10 bases between. From germline, CDR1 is SGDLS and CDR2 YYNGEE. CDR3 loop: CASSVADSGSYEQYF. In nucleotides, the CDR3 is TGTGCCAGCAGCGTAGCTGATAGCGGCTCCTACGAGCAGTACTTC.

The chain joins TRBV9 to TRBJ2-3; D is possibly TRBD2 (6 bases). This CDR3 has 19 residues. CDR1 SGDLS and CDR2 YYNGEE come from the germline V gene. V was cut by 0 bases and J by 0 bases, with 20 bases left in between. CDR3 nucleotide sequence: TGTGCCAGCAGCGTAGCTGAGGGTAGCGGAGGAACTAGCACAGATACGCAGTATTTT. Translated: CASSVAEGSGGTSTDTQYF.

This chain links TRBV29-1 with TRBJ1-1; 7 bases map to TRBD1. V lost 7 bases to trimming and J lost 0 bases; unmatched junction nucleotides: 14. The germline V gene encodes CDR1 SQVTM and CDR2 ANQGSEA. The CDR3 has 16 amino acids. The CDR3 sequence is CSGRDRVPYMNTEAFF. Written as DNA, the CDR3 is TGCAGCGGTAGAGACAGGGTCCCCTACATGAACACTGAAGCTTTCTTT. The full variable domain, completed using reference TRBV29-1 and TRBJ1-1, is SAVISQKPSRDICQRGTSLTIQCQVDSQVTMMFWYRQQPGQSLTLIATANQGSEATYESGFVIDKFPISRPNLTFSTLTVSNMSPEDSSIYLCSGRDRVPYMNTEAFFGQGTRLTVV.

The chain joins TRBV10-2 to TRBJ2-6; maybe TRBD2 (5 bases). Per the germline V gene, CDR1 is WSHSY and CDR2 is SAAADI. V lost 2 bases to trimming and J lost 2 bases, with 7 bases between them. The CDR3 loop spans 15 amino acids. The CDR3 loop is CASSEKGAGANVLTF. For the CDR3, the DNA is TGCGCCAGCAGTGAGAAGGGAGCTGGGGCCAACGTCCTGACTTTC.

CDR3 nucleotide sequence: TGTGCCAGCTCACTTGGGGGCGGTTGGGACACTGAAGCTTTCTTT. Translated: CASSLGGGWDTEAFF. The gene calls are TRBV18 and TRBJ1-1, with D possibly TRBD1 on 6 matching bases. Trimming cost V 4 bases and J 3 bases, with 15 bases left between them. CDR1 and CDR2 (germline): KGHSH, LQKENI. CDR3 size: 15 residues. Variable domain in full (rest from reference TRBV18 and TRBJ1-1): NAGVMQNPRHLVRRRGQEARLRCSPMKGHSHVYWYRQLPEEGLKFMVYLQKENIIDESGMPKERFSAEFPKEGPSILRIQQVVRGDSAAYFCASSLGGGWDTEAFFGQGTRLTVV.

This clone was observed once. The DNA of the CDR3 is TGTGCCAGCAGCTTGGTTTTAGCGGGAGGAAACACCGGGGAGCTGTTTTTT. It encodes CASSLVLAGGNTGELFF. This chain uses TRBV5-6 with TRBJ2-2, with 10 positions matching TRBD2. CDR1 SGHDT and CDR2 YYEEEE come from the germline V gene. V lost 0 bases, J lost 2 bases, and 4 bases stayed unmatched. There are 17 residues in the CDR3.

This chain links TRBV4-3 with TRBJ1-6, with a tentative D call TRBD1 (5 bases). The CDR3 extends over 15 amino acids. In germline, CDR1 is LGHNA, CDR2 YSLEER. The germline V and J ends were trimmed by 4 bases and 9 bases, with 16 bases remaining between them. CDR3 sequence: CASSPSGTLASPLHF. CDR3 coding DNA: TGCGCCAGCAGCCCGTCCGGGACTTTGGCTTCACCCCTCCACTTT.

The rearrangement links TRBV5-1 to TRBJ1-3; D is perhaps TRBD1 (6 bases). Between the trimmed V and J ends, which lost 4 bases and 0 bases, there was a span of 14 bases. Per germline, CDR1 SGHRS and CDR2 YFSETQ. The CDR3 extends over 16 amino acids. The CDR3 DNA is TGCGCCAGCAGCCCGGACAGTCTAAGCTCTGGAAACACCATATATTTT. It is translated as CASSPDSLSSGNTIYF.

This clone was detected only a few times. This chain connects TRBV11-3 to TRBJ2-2; no reliable D call. From germline, CDR1 is SGHNT and CDR2 YENEEA. The ends were cut back, 5 bases at V and 7 bases at J, with 11 bases in the middle. The CDR3 consists of 13 residues. CDR3 in amino acids: CASSIRSGGELFF. CDR3 DNA sequence: TGTGCCAGCAGCATTAGAAGTGGCGGGGAGCTGTTTTTT. The variable domain in full, with the rest retrieved from reference TRBV11-3 and TRBJ2-2, is EAGVVQSPRYKIIEKKQPVAFWCNPISGHNTLYWYLQNLGQGPELLIRYENEEAVDDSQLPKDRFSAERLKGVDSTLKIQPAELGDSAVYLCASSIRSGGELFFGEGSRLTVL.

This chain connects TRBV4-2 to TRBJ2-3; TRBD2 matches 13 bases. Germline V gene data show CDR1 as LGHNA and CDR2 as YNFKEQ. This CDR3 has 18 residues. V shed 4 bases, J shed 4 bases, and the junction held 11 bases outside the gene matches. In DNA form, the CDR3 reads TGTGCCAGCAGCCGCAGTACTAGCGGGAGGGCGGGGGCAGATACGCAGTATTTT. Translation gives CASSRSTSGRAGADTQYF.

The table lists this clone with a few counts. One end of the junction is discordant with germline, which a read error may explain. The chain joins TRBV2 to TRBJ2-4; 12 nucleotides align to TRBD1. Germline CDR1 is SNHLY and CDR2 is FYNNEI. This CDR3 spans 16 amino acids. The CDR3 DNA is TGTGCCAGCAGCCAAGGGGGACAGGGGGCCAAAAACAGTCAGTACTTC. The encoded protein is CASSQGGQGAKNSQYF.

This chain connects TRBV4-2 to TRBJ2-5, with 7 bases aligning to TRBD1. With 6 bases clipped from V and 2 bases from J, the junction kept 9 bases outside the gene matches. CDR3 length: 15 residues. The germline gives CDR1 LGHNA, CDR2 YNFKEQ. The CDR3 is CASSPSTGWQETQYF. DNA of the CDR3: TGTGCCAGCAGTCCCTCGACAGGGTGGCAAGAGACCCAGTACTTC.

The rearrangement joins TRBV5-1 to TRBJ2-1, with TRBD2 matching 11 bases. Trimming cost V 1 base and J 7 bases; bases outside gene matches: 4. The CDR3 extends over 15 amino acids. Per germline, CDR1 SGHRS and CDR2 YFSETQ. The chain's CDR3 is CASSLIAGGPNEQFF. The CDR3 nucleotides read TGCGCCAGCAGCTTGATAGCGGGAGGGCCAAATGAGCAGTTCTTC.

The chain couples TRBV30 to TRBJ2-2; 12 nucleotides agree with TRBD1. V shed 3 bases and J 7 bases; nucleotides not matched to a gene: 9. There are 16 residues in the CDR3. Looked up from germline, CDR1 is GTSNPN and CDR2 is SVGIG (reference sequence). The CDR3 spells CAWSDTGQGAVGELFF. The CDR3 DNA follows: TGTGCCTGGAGCGATACGGGACAGGGGGCAGTCGGGGAGCTGTTTTTT.

V and J are TRBV28 and TRBJ2-7; 10 bases align to TRBD1. V shed 3 bases, J shed 6 bases, and the junction held 5 bases outside the gene matches. The CDR3 has 14 residues. Germline V gene data show CDR1 as MDHEN and CDR2 as SYDVKM. This CDR3 reads CASSFRDRGGEQYF. The DNA for the CDR3 is TGTGCCAGCAGTTTTAGGGACAGGGGTGGCGAGCAGTACTTC.